One T cell receptor beta chain is described in this entry. The clone's antigen remains unknown. Base qualities are missing; no much larger clone stands one base away. The same CDR3 also results from other DNA sequences found in this sample. Samples from volunteer blood donors who had recovered from COVID-19 were contributed by a second Seattle source. The collaborating institutions used their own protocols to collect whole blood in K2EDTA tubes. For TCRbeta analysis, collaborator samples were shipped as frozen whole blood, as isolated PBMCs, or as DNA extracted from either sample type. This sample is part of a study of blood T cell repertoires in COVID-19 (dated by TCRdb to about 2020). About the investigation overall: The collaborator samples originated in the United States, Italy and Spain and spanned the acute and convalescent phases of COVID-19. The prospective study material was composed of cDNA or gDNA derived from T cells, B-cell-depleted T cells, or PBMCs. The dataset comprised deeply sampled blood TCRbeta repertoires from subjects exposed to, actively infected with, or recovered from COVID-19. The repertoires were made available in a free public database intended to serve as a resource for research on the immune response to SARS-CoV-2. Samples came from the ongoing ImmuneRACE study (first 160 participants) plus 1,254 subjects from 6 global collaborators. The sample metadata nearly always contained a de-identified subject ID, COVID-19 status, age in years and sex. HLA class I and class II types, where available, came from metadata supplied by the sample provider rather than from assay-based typing.

Reading from cysteine to phenylalanine, the CDR3 counts 14 amino acids. Solely the CDR3 DNA is kept, with 42 bases framed from the first base. V lost 6 bases and J lost 3 bases, and the count of bases not matched to a germline gene is 4. CDR1 is given as KGHSH and CDR2 as LQKENI, both from the germline V gene. The immunoSEQ Assay, a bias-controlled multiplex PCR, was used to amplify TCRbeta CDR3 regions from genomic DNA. As for how the authors treated the data: The number of nucleated cells in each sample was estimated by amplification of reference gene primers within the assay. To quantify the absolute abundance of each unique TCRbeta CDR3 rearrangement, sequence reads were collapsed and filtered. Productive Simpson clonality was computed per sample as the square root of Simpson's diversity index over productive rearrangements. TCRdb provides this immuneACCESS table in a form limited to in-frame rearrangements. Some clones are lacking; in checked studies, under half of them reflect an unresolved V gene, and why the rest are absent is not known. V, J and clone size derive from that table, while D and trimming were established from the DNA sequence. The sample table shows over 200,000 clones, and about nine tenths are seen once. The top ten hold under 7% of the sample.

Overall study results and their limits: Clinical and demographic metadata were provided uncurated, with the amount varying by source and participant.

The chain is assembled from TRBV18 and TRBJ2-7, with TRBD2 identical over 11 junction bases. Sequencing input: peripheral blood. The clonotype originates from a man aged 55-75 years who had recovered from COVID-19. Here the CDR3 is given as CASSPGTSGYEQYF. The bases are TGTGCCAGCTCTCCGGGGACTAGCGGCTACGAGCAGTACTTC. The reference TRBV18 and TRBJ2-7 proteins fill in what lies around the CDR3, so the full variable domain reads NAGVMQNPRHLVRRRGQEARLRCSPMKGHSHVYWYRQLPEEGLKFMVYLQKENIIDESGMPKERFSAEFPKEGPSILRIQQVVRGDSAAYFCASSPGTSGYEQYFGPGTRLTVT.